This T cell receptor (beta chain) emerged from a study of blood T cell repertoires in COVID-19. In the study overall: Spain, Italy and the United States supplied samples that represented acute and convalescent COVID-19. Sources were T cells, B-cell-depleted T cells, or PBMCs; the material itself was cDNA or gDNA.

Original data processing: Amplifying reference gene primers gave estimates of nucleated cell counts. Some clones are missing from TCRdb's copy, which holds only in-frame ones; the method was immunoSEQ multiplex PCR. For V, J and clone size, that table is used; D and trimming come from the DNA. This sample yields a few hundred thousand clones, of which roughly nine tenths are seen a single time; 6.2% belongs to the top ten. This CDR3 contains 13 residues. V was pared by 6 bases and J by 3 bases, with 12 bases between. Germline CDR1 MDHEN, CDR2 SYDVKM. The chain couples TRBV28 to TRBJ2-7; D perhaps matches TRBD1 (5 bases). This sequence was found in a man aged 55 to 70 with acute or convalescent COVID-19. The sample consisted of peripheral blood. CDR3 DNA sequence: TGTGCCAGCAGACCCGCAGGGCGCTACGAGCAGTACTTC. Its protein product is CASRPAGRYEQYF. Full variable domain (rest looked up from reference TRBV28 and TRBJ2-7): DVKVTQSSRYLVKRTGEKVFLECVQDMDHENMFWYRQDPGLGLRLIYFSYDVKMKEKGDIPEGYSVSREKKERFSLILESASTNQTSMYLCASRPAGRYEQYFGPGTRLTVT.